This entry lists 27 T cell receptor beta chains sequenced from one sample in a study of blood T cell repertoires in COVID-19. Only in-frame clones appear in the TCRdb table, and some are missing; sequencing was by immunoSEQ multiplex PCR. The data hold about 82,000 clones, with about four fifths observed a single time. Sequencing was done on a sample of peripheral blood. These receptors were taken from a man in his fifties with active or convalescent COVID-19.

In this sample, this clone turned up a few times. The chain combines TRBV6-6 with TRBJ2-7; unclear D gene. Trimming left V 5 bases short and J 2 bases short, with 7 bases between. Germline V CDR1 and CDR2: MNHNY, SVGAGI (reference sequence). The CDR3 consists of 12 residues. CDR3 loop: CASSQTTYEQYV. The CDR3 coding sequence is TGTGCCAGCAGTCAAACAACCTACGAGCAGTACGTC.

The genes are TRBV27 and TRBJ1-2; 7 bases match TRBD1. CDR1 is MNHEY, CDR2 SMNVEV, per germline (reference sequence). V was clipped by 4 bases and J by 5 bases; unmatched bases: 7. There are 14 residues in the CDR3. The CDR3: CASSSPTGRYGYTF. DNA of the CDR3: TGTGCCAGCAGTTCTCCGACAGGGAGGTATGGCTACACCTTC.

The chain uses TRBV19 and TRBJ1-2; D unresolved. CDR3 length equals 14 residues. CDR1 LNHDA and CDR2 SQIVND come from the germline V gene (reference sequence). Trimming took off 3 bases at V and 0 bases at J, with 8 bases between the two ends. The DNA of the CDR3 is TGTGCCAGTAGTATTGCCAGCGCTAACTATGGCTACACCTTC. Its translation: CASSIASANYGYTF.

CDR3 coding DNA: TGCGCCAGCAGCTTGGAACAGGAAACAGATACGCAGTATTTT. This translates into CASSLEQETDTQYF. The chain is built from TRBV5-1 and TRBJ2-3, with a tentative D call TRBD1 (5 bases). V lost 0 bases, J lost 3 bases, and 8 bases lay in between. The CDR3 consists of 14 residues. Germline V lookup: CDR1 SGHRS, CDR2 YFSETQ. Full variable domain (outside the CDR3, taken from reference TRBV5-1 and TRBJ2-3): KAGVTQTPRYLIKTRGQQVTLSCSPISGHRSVSWYQQTPGQGLQFLFEYFSETQRNKGNFPGRFSGRQFSNSRSEMNVSTLELGDSALYLCASSLEQETDTQYFGPGTRLTVL.

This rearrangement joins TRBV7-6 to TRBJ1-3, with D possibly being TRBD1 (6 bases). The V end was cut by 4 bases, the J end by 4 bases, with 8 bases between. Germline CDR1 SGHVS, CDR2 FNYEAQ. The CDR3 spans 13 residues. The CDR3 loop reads CASSSGQGNTIYF. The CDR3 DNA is TGTGCCAGCAGCTCCGGACAGGGAAACACCATATATTTT.

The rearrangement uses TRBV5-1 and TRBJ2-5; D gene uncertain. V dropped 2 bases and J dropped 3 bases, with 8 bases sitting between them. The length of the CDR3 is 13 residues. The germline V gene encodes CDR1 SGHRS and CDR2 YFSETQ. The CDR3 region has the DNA TGCGCCAGCAGCTTTTCCCTAAAAGAGACCCAGTACTTC. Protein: CASSFSLKETQYF.

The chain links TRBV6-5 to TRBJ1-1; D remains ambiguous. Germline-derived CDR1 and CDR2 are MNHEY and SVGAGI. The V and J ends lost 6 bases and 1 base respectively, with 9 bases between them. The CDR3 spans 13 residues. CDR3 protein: CASRVGGNTEAFF. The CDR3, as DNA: TGTGCCAGCAGGGTAGGCGGGAACACTGAAGCTTTCTTT.

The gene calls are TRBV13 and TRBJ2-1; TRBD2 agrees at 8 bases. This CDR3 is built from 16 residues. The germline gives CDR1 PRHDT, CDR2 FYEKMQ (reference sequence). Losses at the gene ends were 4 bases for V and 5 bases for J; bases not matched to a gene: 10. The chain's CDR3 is CASSSRGAPLNNEQFF. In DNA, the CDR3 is TGTGCCAGCAGCTCGCGGGGGGCCCCCCTTAACAATGAGCAGTTCTTC.

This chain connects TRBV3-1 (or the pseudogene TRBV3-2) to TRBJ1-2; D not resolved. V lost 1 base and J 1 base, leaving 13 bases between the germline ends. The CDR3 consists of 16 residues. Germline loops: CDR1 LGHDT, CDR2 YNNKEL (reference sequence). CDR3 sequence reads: CASSQGVPQDNYGYTF. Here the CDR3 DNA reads TGTGCCAGCAGCCAAGGGGTGCCGCAGGATAACTATGGCTACACCTTC.

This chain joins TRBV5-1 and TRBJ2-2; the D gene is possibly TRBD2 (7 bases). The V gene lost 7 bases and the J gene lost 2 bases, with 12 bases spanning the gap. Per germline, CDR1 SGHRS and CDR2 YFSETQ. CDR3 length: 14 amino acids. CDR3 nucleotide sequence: TGCGCCAGCCAGGGCGGGGGCAACACCGGGGAGCTGTTTTTT. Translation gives CASQGGGNTGELFF.

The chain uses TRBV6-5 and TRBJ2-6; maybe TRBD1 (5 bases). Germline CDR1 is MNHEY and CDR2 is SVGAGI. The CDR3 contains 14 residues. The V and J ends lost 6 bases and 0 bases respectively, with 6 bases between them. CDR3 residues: CASRDSSGANVLTF. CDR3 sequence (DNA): TGTGCCAGCAGAGACAGCTCTGGGGCCAACGTCCTGACTTTC.

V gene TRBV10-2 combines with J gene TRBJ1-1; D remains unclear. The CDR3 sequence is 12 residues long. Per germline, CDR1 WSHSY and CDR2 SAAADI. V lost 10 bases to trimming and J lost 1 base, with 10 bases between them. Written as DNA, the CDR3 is TGCGCCACCGGTAGCGGGAACACTGAAGCTTTCTTT. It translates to CATGSGNTEAFF.

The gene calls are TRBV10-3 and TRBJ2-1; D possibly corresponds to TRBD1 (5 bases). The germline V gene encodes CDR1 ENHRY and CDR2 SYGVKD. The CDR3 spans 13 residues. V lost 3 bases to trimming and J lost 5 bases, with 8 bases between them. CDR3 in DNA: TGTGCCATCAGTGACCTGGGGCACAATGAGCAGTTCTTC. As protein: CAISDLGHNEQFF.

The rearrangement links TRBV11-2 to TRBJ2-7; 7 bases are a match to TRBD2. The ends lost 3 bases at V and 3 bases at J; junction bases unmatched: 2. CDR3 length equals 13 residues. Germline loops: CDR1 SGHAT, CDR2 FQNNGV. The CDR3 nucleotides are TGTGCCAGCAGCTTGAGCGGGGACTACGAGCAGTACTTC. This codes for CASSLSGDYEQYF. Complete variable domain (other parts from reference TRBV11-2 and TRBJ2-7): EAGVAQSPRYKIIEKRQSVAFWCNPISGHATLYWYQQILGQGPKLLIQFQNNGVVDDSQLPKDRFSAERLKGVDSTLKIQPAKLEDSAVYLCASSLSGDYEQYFGPGTRLTVT.

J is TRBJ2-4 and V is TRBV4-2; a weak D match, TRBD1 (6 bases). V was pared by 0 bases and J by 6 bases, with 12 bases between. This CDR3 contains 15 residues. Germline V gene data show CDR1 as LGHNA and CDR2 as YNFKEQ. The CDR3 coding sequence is TGTGCCAGCAGCCAAGAACGTGGGGGCGGAAACATTCAGTACTTC. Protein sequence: CASSQERGGGNIQYF.

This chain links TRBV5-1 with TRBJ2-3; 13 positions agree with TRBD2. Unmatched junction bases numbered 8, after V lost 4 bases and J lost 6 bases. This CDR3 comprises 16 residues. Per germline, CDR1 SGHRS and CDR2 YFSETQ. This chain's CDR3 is CASSPTSGGASDTQYF. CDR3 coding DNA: TGCGCCAGCAGCCCAACTAGCGGGGGGGCATCGGATACGCAGTATTTT.

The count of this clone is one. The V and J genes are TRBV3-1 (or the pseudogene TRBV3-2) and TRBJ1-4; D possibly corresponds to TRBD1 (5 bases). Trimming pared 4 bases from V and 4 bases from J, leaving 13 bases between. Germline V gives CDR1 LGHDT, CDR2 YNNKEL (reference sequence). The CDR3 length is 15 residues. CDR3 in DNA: TGTGCCAGCAGCCGCAGCGACAGTCATAATGAAAAACTGTTTTTT. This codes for CASSRSDSHNEKLFF.

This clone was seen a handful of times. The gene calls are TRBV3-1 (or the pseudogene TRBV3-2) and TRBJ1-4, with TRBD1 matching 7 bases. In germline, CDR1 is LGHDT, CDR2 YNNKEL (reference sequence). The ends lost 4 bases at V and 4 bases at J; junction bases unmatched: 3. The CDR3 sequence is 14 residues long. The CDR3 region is CASSPGQLNEKLFF. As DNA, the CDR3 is TGTGCCAGCAGCCCGGGACAGCTTAATGAAAAACTGTTTTTT.

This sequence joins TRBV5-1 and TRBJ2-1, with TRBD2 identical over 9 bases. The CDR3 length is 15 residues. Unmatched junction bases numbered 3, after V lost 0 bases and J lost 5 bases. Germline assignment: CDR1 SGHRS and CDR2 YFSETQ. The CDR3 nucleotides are TGCGCCAGCAGCTTGGCCCTAGCGGGGAACAATGAGCAGTTCTTC. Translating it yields CASSLALAGNNEQFF.

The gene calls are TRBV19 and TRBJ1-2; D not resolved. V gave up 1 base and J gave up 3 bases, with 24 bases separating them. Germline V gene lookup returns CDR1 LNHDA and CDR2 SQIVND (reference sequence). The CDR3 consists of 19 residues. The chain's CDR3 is CASSIVISGFRQYYYGYTF. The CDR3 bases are TGTGCCAGTAGTATAGTAATCTCGGGTTTTCGTCAGTACTACTATGGCTACACCTTC.

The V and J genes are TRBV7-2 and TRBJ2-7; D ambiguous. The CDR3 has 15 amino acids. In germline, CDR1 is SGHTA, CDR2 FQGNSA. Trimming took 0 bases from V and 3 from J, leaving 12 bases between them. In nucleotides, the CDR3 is TGTGCCAGCAGCTTAGCCACAGCAGGTTACTACGAGCAGTACTTC. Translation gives CASSLATAGYYEQYF.

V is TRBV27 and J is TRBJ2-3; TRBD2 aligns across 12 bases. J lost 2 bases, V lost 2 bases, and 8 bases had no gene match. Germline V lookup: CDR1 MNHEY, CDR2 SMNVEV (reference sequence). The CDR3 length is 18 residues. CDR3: CASSLPFRTSGDTDTQYF. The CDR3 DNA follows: TGTGCCAGCAGTTTACCTTTCCGGACTAGCGGGGACACAGATACGCAGTATTTT.

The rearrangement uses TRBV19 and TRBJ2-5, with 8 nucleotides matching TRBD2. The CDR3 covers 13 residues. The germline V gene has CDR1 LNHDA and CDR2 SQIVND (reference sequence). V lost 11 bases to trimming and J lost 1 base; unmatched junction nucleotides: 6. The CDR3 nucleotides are TGTGCCGTTGCGGGGGGCCTCCAAGAGACCCAGTACTTC. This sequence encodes CAVAGGLQETQYF.

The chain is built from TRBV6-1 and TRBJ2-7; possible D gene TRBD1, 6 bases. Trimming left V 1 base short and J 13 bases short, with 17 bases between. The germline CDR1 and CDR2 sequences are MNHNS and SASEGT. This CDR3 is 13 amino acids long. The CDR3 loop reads CASSEEGTRSSYV. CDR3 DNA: TGTGCCAGCAGTGAAGAAGGGACAAGGTCTAGTTACGTC.

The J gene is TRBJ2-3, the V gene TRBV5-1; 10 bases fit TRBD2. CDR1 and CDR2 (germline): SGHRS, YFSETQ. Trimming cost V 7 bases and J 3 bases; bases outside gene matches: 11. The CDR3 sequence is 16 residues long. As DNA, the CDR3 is TGCGCCAGCTCTCCCGAACTAGCGGGGCGGACAGATACGCAGTATTTT. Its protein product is CASSPELAGRTDTQYF.

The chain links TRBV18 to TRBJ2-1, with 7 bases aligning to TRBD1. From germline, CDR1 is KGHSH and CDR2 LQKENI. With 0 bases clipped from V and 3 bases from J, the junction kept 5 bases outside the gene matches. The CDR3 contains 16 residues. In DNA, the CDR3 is TGTGCCAGCTCACCACCGGCAGGGGGAATCTACAATGAGCAGTTCTTC. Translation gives CASSPPAGGIYNEQFF.

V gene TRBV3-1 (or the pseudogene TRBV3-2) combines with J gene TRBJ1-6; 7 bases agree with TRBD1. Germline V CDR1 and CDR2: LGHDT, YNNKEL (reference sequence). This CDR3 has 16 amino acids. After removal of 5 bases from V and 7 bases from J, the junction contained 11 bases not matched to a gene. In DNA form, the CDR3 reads TGTGCCAGCAGCACCCACCCGGGACAGCTAAATTCACCCCTCCACTTT. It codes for CASSTHPGQLNSPLHF.